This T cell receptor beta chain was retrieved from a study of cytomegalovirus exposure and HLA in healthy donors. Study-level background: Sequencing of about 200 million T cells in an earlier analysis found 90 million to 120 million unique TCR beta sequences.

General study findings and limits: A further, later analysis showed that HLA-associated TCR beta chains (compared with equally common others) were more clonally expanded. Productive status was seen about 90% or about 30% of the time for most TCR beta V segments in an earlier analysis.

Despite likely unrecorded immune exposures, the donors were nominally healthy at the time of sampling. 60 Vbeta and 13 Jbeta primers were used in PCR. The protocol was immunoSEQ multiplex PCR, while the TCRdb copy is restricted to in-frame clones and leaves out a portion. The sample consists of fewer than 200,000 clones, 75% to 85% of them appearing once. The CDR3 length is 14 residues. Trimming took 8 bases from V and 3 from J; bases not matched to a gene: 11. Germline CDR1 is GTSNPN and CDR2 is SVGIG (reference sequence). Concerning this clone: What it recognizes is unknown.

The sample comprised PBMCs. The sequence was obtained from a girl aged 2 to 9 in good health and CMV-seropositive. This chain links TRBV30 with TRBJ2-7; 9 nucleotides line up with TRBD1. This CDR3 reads CAGQTGGHVYEQYF. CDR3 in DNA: TGTGCCGGACAGACAGGGGGTCATGTCTACGAGCAGTACTTC.